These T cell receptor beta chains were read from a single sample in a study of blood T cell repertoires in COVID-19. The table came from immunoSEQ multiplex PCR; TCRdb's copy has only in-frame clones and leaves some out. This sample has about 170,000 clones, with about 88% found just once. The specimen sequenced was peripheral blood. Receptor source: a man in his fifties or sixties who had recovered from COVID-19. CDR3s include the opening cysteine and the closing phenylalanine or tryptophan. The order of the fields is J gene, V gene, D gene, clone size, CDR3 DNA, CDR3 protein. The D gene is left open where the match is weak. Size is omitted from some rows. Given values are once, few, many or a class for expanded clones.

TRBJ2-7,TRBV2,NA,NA,TGTGCCAGCAGTGACAGACTTAGAAGCTCCGAGCAGTACTTC,CASSDRLRSSEQYF
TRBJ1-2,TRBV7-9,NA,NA,TGTGCCAGCAGCTTACCCCCAGGCCCTAACTATGGCTACACCTTC,CASSLPPGPNYGYTF
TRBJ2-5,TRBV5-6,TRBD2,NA,TGTGCCAGCACCTCTGGCCTAGCGGTAGAGACCCAGTACTTC,CASTSGLAVETQYF
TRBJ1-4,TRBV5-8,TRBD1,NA,TGTGCCAGCAGCCCGGGACAGGGACAAAATGAAAAACTGTTTTTT,CASSPGQGQNEKLFF
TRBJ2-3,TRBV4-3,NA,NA,TGCGCCAGCAGCCAAGTTACAGGCACAGATACGCAGTATTTT,CASSQVTGTDTQYF
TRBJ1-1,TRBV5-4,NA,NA,TGTGCCAGCAGCCTTGGAGGGACCACTGAAGCTTTCTTT,CASSLGGTTEAFF
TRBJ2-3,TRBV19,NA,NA,TGTGCCGCCGGGCAGGGAGATACGCAGTATTTT,CAAGQGDTQYF
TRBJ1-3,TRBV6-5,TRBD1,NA,TGTGCCAGCAGTTATACAGGGACAGGAGGAAACACCATATATTTT,CASSYTGTGGNTIYF
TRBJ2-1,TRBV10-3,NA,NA,TGTGCCATCTCTTCTAGGTGGGACAATGAGCAGTTCTTC,CAISSRWDNEQFF
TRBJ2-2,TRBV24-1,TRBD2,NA,TGTGCCACCAGTGATTTAGGACTAGCGACAGGGGAGCTGTTTTTT,CATSDLGLATGELFF
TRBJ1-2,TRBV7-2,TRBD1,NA,TGTGCCAGCAGCTCCCACAGGGGCGGGCGCGATGGCTACACCTTC,CASSSHRGGRDGYTF
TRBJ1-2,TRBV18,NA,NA,TGTGCCAGCTCACCACCGACCCCTGAGGGGGATGGCTACACCTTC,CASSPPTPEGDGYTF
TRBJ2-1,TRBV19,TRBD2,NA,TGTGCCAGTAGGTCAACTGGGACTAGCGGGAGTAATGAGCAGTTCTTC,CASRSTGTSGSNEQFF
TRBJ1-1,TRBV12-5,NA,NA,TGTGCTAGTGGAACCCAGCGGAACACTGAAGCTTTCTTT,CASGTQRNTEAFF
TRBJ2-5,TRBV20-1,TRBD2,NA,TGCAGTGCCGGGGGGCAAGAGACCCAGTACTTC,CSAGGQETQYF
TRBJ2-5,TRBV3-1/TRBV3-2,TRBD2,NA,TGTGCCAGCAGCCCATCAGTGGGACTAGCGGGAGGCAGGGTCATGAACCAAGAGACCCAGTACTTC,CASSPSVGLAGGRVMNQETQYF
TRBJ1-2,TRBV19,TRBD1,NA,TGTGCCAGTAGGCCAATTGATTCTGGGACAGGGGGGCTTGGCTACACCTTC,CASRPIDSGTGGLGYTF
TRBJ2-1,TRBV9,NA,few,TGTGCCAGCAGCGTAGCGGGGGACAATGAGCAGTTCTTC,CASSVAGDNEQFF
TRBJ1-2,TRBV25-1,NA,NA,TGTGCCAGCAGTGAATCGACAGGACACAACTATGGCTACACCTTC,CASSESTGHNYGYTF
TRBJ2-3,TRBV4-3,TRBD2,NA,TGCGCCAGCAGCCAAGAGATGTTTGCGGGGGAGGCCGATACGCAGTATTTT,CASSQEMFAGEADTQYF
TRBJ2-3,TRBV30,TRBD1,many,TGTGCCTGGAGTCAGACAGGGGGCAGCACAGATACGCAGTATTTT,CAWSQTGGSTDTQYF
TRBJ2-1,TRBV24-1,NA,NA,TGTGCCACCAGTGACCTCTACAATGAGCAGTTCTTC,CATSDLYNEQFF
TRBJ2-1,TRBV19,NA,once,TGTGCCAGTAATAACTTTTACAATGAGCAGTTCTTC,CASNNFYNEQFF
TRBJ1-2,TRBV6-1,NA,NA,TGTGCCAGCAGTGAAAGCAGGGACTATGGCTACACCTTC,CASSESRDYGYTF
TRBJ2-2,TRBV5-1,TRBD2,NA,TGCGCCAGCAGCTTGGCTCGGGGGAGGGCCACCGGGGAGCTGTTTTTT,CASSLARGRATGELFF
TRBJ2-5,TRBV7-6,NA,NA,TGTGCCAGCAGCTCCCTAGGTAACTCCCAAGAGACCCAGTACTTC,CASSSLGNSQETQYF
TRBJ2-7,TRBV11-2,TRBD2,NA,TGTGCCAGCAGCCCCCAGCGGGACTACTCCTACGAGCAGTACTTC,CASSPQRDYSYEQYF
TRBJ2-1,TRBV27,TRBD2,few,TGTGCCAGCAGTTTCTTAGCGGGATCCCACAATGAGCAGTTCTTC,CASSFLAGSHNEQFF
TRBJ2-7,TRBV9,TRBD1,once,TGTGCCAGCAGCGCCGGGGCAGGGGGCGACGAGCAGTACTTC,CASSAGAGGDEQYF
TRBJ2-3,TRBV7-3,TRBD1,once,TGTGCCAGCAGCTCACAGGGGGCAATTACAGATACGCAGTATTTT,CASSSQGAITDTQYF
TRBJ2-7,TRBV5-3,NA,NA,TGTGCCAGAAGCTTCCCCCTTTGCTTCGGGGATTCCTACGAGCAGTACTTC,CARSFPLCFGDSYEQYF
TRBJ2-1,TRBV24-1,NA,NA,TGTGCCACCAGTGAGACCCCCCCGGCAGCGTACAATGAGCAGTTCTTC,CATSETPPAAYNEQFF
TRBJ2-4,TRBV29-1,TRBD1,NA,TGCAGCGTTGAACAGGGGGCCGAAAACATTCAGTACTTC,CSVEQGAENIQYF
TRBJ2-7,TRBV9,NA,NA,TGTGCCAGCAGCGTAGTGAGGGAGAGGGACTACGAGCAGTACTTC,CASSVVRERDYEQYF
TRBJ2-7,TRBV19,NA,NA,TGTGCCAGTAGTCCCCGGGGAGCCTCCTACGAGCAGTACTTC,CASSPRGASYEQYF
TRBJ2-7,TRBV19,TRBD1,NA,TGTGCCAGTAGCGAAGTGGACAGGGTCTACGAGCAGTACTTC,CASSEVDRVYEQYF
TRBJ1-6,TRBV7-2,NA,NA,TGTGCCAGCAGCTTGAAGGGGTATAGTAATTCACCCCTCCACTTT,CASSLKGYSNSPLHF
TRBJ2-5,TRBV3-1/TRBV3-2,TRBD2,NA,TGTGCCAGCAGCCAAGTAGCGGGCCCCCAAGAGACCCAGTACTTC,CASSQVAGPQETQYF
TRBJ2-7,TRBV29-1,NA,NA,TGCAGCGTTGGGCAGGCCTACGAGCAGTACTTC,CSVGQAYEQYF
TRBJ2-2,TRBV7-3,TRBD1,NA,TGTGCCAGCAGCTTGGGGACAGTTTCCACCGGGGAGCTGTTTTTT,CASSLGTVSTGELFF
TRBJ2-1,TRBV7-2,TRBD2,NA,TGTGCCAGCAGCAACGGCCTAGCGGGCAATGAGCAGTTCTTC,CASSNGLAGNEQFF
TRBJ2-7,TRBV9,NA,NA,TGTGCCAGCAGCGTAACGGGGAACGAGCAGTACTTC,CASSVTGNEQYF
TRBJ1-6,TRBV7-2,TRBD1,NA,TGTGCCAGCAGCTTAGCCCAAAAGACAGGGAGCTCCTATAATTCACCCCTCCACTTT,CASSLAQKTGSSYNSPLHF
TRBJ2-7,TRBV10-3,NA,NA,TGTGCCATCAGTGAGTCTGTGGGGAGGCTGGTCGAGCAGTACTTC,CAISESVGRLVEQYF
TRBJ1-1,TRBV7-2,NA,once,TGTGCCAGCAGCTTAGCGGTAGGAGGGGCCACTGAAGCTTTCTTT,CASSLAVGGATEAFF
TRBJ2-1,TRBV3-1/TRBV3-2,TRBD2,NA,TGTGCCAGCAGCCTTACTAGCGGCCAAGTCAATGAGCAGTTCTTC,CASSLTSGQVNEQFF
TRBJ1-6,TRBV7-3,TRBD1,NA,TGTGCCAGCAGCGATCAGGGGGGTAATTCACCCCTCCACTTT,CASSDQGGNSPLHF
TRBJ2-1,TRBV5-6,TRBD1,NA,TGTGCCAGCAGCCCCCGGGACAGGGGAAACAATGAGCAGTTCTTC,CASSPRDRGNNEQFF